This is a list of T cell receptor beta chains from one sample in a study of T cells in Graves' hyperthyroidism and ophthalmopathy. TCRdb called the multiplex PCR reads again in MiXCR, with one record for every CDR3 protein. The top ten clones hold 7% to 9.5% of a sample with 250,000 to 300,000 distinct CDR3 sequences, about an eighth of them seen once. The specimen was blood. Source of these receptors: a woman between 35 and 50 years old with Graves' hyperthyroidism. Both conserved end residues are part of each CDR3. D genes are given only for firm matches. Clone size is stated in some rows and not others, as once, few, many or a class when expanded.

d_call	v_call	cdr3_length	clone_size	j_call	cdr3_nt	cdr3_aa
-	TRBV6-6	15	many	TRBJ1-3	TGTGCCAGCAGTTACGGGCGGAGGGATGGAAACACCATATATTTT	CASSYGRRDGNTIYF
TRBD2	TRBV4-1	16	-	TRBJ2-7	TGCGCCAGCAGCCAAAAGTTCCTAGCGGGAAACTACGAGCAGTACTTC	CASSQKFLAGNYEQYF
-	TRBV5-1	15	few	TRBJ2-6	TGCGCCAGCAGCTTAGGACAGTCTGGGGCCAACGTCCTGACTTTC	CASSLGQSGANVLTF
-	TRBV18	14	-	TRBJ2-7	TGTGCCAGCTCGCCGCCGGGACCAGAGTACGAGCAGTACTTC	CASSPPGPEYEQYF
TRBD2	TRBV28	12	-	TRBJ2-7	TGTGCCAGTGGACTAGCGGATTACGAGCAGTACTTC	CASGLADYEQYF
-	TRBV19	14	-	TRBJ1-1	TGTGCCAGTAGCATGCGAGGAATGAACACTGAAGCTTTCTTT	CASSMRGMNTEAFF
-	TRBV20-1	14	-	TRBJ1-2	TGCAGTGCTAGACCCAGCGGGACGGCCTATGGCTACACCTTC	CSARPSGTAYGYTF
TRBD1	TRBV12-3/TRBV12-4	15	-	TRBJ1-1	TGTGCCAGCAGTTCTCCGGGACAGGGGGATACTGAAGCTTTCTTT	CASSSPGQGDTEAFF
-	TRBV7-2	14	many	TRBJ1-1	TGTGCCAGCAGCTTAGGTGGGTCCTTCTCTGAAGCTTTCTTT	CASSLGGSFSEAFF
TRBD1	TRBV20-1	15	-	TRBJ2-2	TGCAGTGCTAGCCCCGGGACAGGGCCCGCCGGGGAGCTGTTTTTT	CSASPGTGPAGELFF
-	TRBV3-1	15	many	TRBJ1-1	TGTGCCAGCAGCCAAGGGGCGGGTTTGGCGACTGAAGCTTTCTTT	CASSQGAGLATEAFF